These 18 T cell receptor beta chains were sequenced from one sample in a study of T cell responses to AZD1222 COVID-19 vaccine (dated by TCRdb to 2020 to 2023). Interpreted using the paper, the time point label stands for: about 28 days (+/-7) after the second vaccine dose. Receptor libraries were prepared by the immunoSEQ multiplex PCR assay. As stored in TCRdb, this immuneACCESS dataset retains in-frame rearrangements with V and J assigned. A fraction of the clones does not appear; measured against another copy, unresolved V genes explain less than half of the discrepancy, and the remainder lacks a known reason. For this sample the table gives roughly 110,000 clones, of which over 80% were detected only once. The ten largest clones represent 8% to 10% of the sample. Sample: peripheral blood, taken 28 days after the second AZD1222 dose. Source of these receptors: an adult who received the AZD1222 COVID-19 vaccine.

The V gene is TRBV6-6, the J gene TRBJ2-5; maybe TRBD1 (5 bases). Trimming cost V 0 bases and J 5 bases, with 16 bases left between them. The CDR3 consists of 16 residues. Germline V lookup: CDR1 MNHNY, CDR2 SVGAGI (reference sequence). The CDR3 region has the DNA TGTGCCAGCAGTTACTCGATAGTTAGGGGCGTGGAGACCCAGTACTTC. Translating it yields CASSYSIVRGVETQYF.

This sequence joins TRBV27 and TRBJ2-5; D is possibly TRBD2 (7 bases). The CDR3 sequence is 15 residues long. The germline V and J ends were trimmed by 2 bases and 1 base, with 11 bases remaining between them. Per germline, CDR1 MNHEY and CDR2 SMNVEV (reference sequence). The CDR3 is CASSLRGAPQETQYF. The CDR3 DNA reads as TGTGCCAGCAGTTTACGGGGGGCCCCCCAAGAGACCCAGTACTTC.

This chain links TRBV5-5 with TRBJ2-3, with a possible D match to TRBD2 (5 bases). The CDR3 runs to 15 residues. From germline, CDR1 is SGHKS and CDR2 YYEKEE (reference sequence). The germline V and J ends were trimmed by 2 bases and 1 base, with 11 bases remaining between them. The CDR3 DNA follows: TGTGCCAGCAGCTTTCTCGACGGGGGCACAGATACGCAGTATTTT. It yields the protein CASSFLDGGTDTQYF.

The rearrangement links TRBV6-5 to TRBJ2-7; tentative D call: TRBD2 (6 bases). Germline CDR1 reads MNHEY; CDR2 reads SVGAGI. Trimming removed 4 bases from V and 6 bases from J, with 22 bases in between. This CDR3 is 16 amino acids long. CDR3 residues: CASSSNPSGLPPEQYF. The CDR3 DNA is TGTGCCAGCAGTTCGAACCCCAGCGGGCTCCCCCCCGAGCAGTACTTC.

The chain uses TRBV10-1 and TRBJ1-1; D unresolved. The CDR3 spans 13 residues. Germline V gives CDR1 WNHNN, CDR2 SYGVQD (reference sequence). Trimming removed 2 bases at V and 4 bases at J, with 8 bases between. CDR3 DNA: TGCGCCAGCAGTGAGAGGGTTGGCACTGAAGCTTTCTTT. Translating it yields CASSERVGTEAFF.

This sequence joins TRBV5-1 and TRBJ2-5, with D perhaps TRBD1 (6 bases). This CDR3 is 16 amino acids long. Germline V gene sequence: CDR1 SGHRS, CDR2 YFSETQ. With 3 bases removed from V and 2 bases from J, the gap between germline ends came to 17 bases. The CDR3: CASSWWTANRQETQYF. CDR3 in DNA: TGCGCCAGCAGCTGGTGGACAGCGAACAGACAAGAGACCCAGTACTTC.

The V and J genes are TRBV12-3 or TRBV12-4 and TRBJ1-1; D is ambiguous. Trimming stripped 8 bases from V and 0 bases from J, with 10 bases between. This CDR3 has 13 amino acids. Written as DNA, the CDR3 is TGTGCCAGCGGGGTGGAAGTGAACACTGAAGCTTTCTTT. It translates to CASGVEVNTEAFF.

The chain joins TRBV7-9 to TRBJ1-1; D not certain. The CDR3 is made up of 16 amino acids. Trimming stripped 1 base from V and 1 base from J, with 13 bases between. Germline CDR1 SEHNR, CDR2 FQNEAQ (reference sequence). CDR3 sequence (DNA): TGTGCCAGCAGCTTAGGCGGGCCAGGAGGGAACACTGAAGCTTTCTTT. Encoded protein: CASSLGGPGGNTEAFF. The full variable domain, with the rest looked up from reference TRBV7-9 and TRBJ1-1, is DTGVSQNPRHKITKRGQNVTFRCDPISEHNRLYWYRQTLGQGPEFLTYFQNEAQLEKSRLLSDRFSAERPKGSFSTLEIQRTEQGDSAMYLCASSLGGPGGNTEAFFGQGTRLTVV.

This chain uses TRBV28 with TRBJ1-5; D is undetermined. Germline V gene sequence: CDR1 MDHEN, CDR2 SYDVKM. The CDR3 contains 12 residues. V was trimmed by 6 bases and J by 0 bases, leaving 3 bases between them. DNA of the CDR3: TGTGCCAGCAGGCTTAGCAATCAGCCCCAGCATTTT. Protein: CASRLSNQPQHF.

The rearrangement links TRBV20-1 to TRBJ1-2; tentatively, D is TRBD1 (6 bases). Germline lookup yields CDR1 DFQATT and CDR2 SNEGSKA (reference sequence). Trimming took 5 bases from V and 6 from J, leaving 10 bases between them. The CDR3 is 11 amino acids. DNA for the CDR3: TGCAGTGCTGGAAGGGACAATGGCTACACCTTC. Translated: CSAGRDNGYTF.

In DNA, the CDR3 is TGTGCCAGTAGTGGAAGACAGGGGAAGAACACTGAAGCTTTCTTT. As protein: CASSGRQGKNTEAFF. This sequence joins TRBV19 and TRBJ1-1; 8 bases are shared with TRBD1. Germline V gene lookup returns CDR1 LNHDA and CDR2 SQIVND (reference sequence). This CDR3 is built from 15 residues. The J segment lost 1 base and the V segment lost 5 bases, leaving 6 bases of the junction unmatched.

The rearrangement uses TRBV6-5 and TRBJ1-1, with D hard to call. This CDR3 is built from 12 residues. V was trimmed by 6 bases and J by 5 bases, leaving 10 bases between them. Germline CDR1 and CDR2: MNHEY and SVGAGI. Here the CDR3 reads CASSLFGTEAFF. The CDR3 DNA sequence: TGTGCCAGCAGCCTATTCGGGACTGAAGCTTTCTTT.

The V and J genes are TRBV6-1 and TRBJ1-5; D is unresolved. Trimming left V 2 bases short and J 3 bases short, with 5 bases between. Per the germline V gene, CDR1 is MNHNS and CDR2 is SASEGT. There are 13 residues in the CDR3. As DNA, the CDR3 is TGTGCCAGCAGTGAAAGGCCCAATCAGCCCCAGCATTTT. It codes for CASSERPNQPQHF.

The rearrangement joins TRBV5-4 to TRBJ2-1; 9 bases fit TRBD2. CDR3 length: 15 residues. Germline assignment: CDR1 SGHNT and CDR2 YYREEE (reference sequence). V lost 4 bases, J lost 1 base, and 3 bases stayed unmatched. Here the CDR3 reads CASSQSGGSYNEQFF. The CDR3 DNA is TGTGCCAGCAGCCAAAGCGGGGGGTCCTACAATGAGCAGTTCTTC. The full variable domain, completed using reference TRBV5-4 and TRBJ2-1, is ETGVTQSPTHLIKTRGQQVTLRCSSQSGHNTVSWYQQALGQGPQFIFQYYREEENGRGNFPPRFSGLQFPNYSSELNVNALELDDSALYLCASSQSGGSYNEQFFGPGTRLTVL.

This clone occurred a few times. The chain links TRBV10-3 to TRBJ1-2; D is unclear. Germline CDR1 reads ENHRY; CDR2 reads SYGVKD. The CDR3 consists of 17 residues. V was trimmed by 0 bases and J by 1 base, leaving 15 bases between them. The CDR3 protein is CAISESLRGRVNYGYTF. CDR3 coding DNA: TGTGCCATCAGTGAGTCACTACGCGGACGGGTTAACTATGGCTACACCTTC.

V gene TRBV7-3 combines with J gene TRBJ2-7; weak D call: TRBD2 (6 bases). This CDR3 has 16 residues. CDR1 SGHTA and CDR2 FQGTGA come from the germline V gene. Trimming pared 5 bases from V and 7 bases from J, leaving 24 bases between. The CDR3 is CASSPKEGTRVGEQYF. The DNA of the CDR3 is TGTGCCAGCAGCCCAAAGGAGGGGACTCGGGTAGGGGAGCAGTACTTC.

The chain joins TRBV2 to TRBJ2-2; D is ambiguous. This CDR3 has 14 amino acids. Germline CDR1 is SNHLY and CDR2 is FYNNEI. V was clipped by 2 bases and J by 0 bases, with 4 bases between them. The DNA of the CDR3 is TGTGCCAGCAGTGAACAGGCGAACACCGGGGAGCTGTTTTTT. Protein: CASSEQANTGELFF.

The V call is TRBV7-9, the J call TRBJ1-1; D is perhaps TRBD1 (5 bases). This CDR3 spans 16 amino acids. Germline CDR1 and CDR2: SEHNR and FQNEAQ (reference sequence). Trimming shortened V by 3 bases and J by 5 bases, and 19 bases separated the two germline ends. In DNA, the CDR3 is TGTGCCAGCAGCTTTTCGTCAGGGCTCAAATCAACTGAAGCTTTCTTT. Its protein is CASSFSSGLKSTEAFF.